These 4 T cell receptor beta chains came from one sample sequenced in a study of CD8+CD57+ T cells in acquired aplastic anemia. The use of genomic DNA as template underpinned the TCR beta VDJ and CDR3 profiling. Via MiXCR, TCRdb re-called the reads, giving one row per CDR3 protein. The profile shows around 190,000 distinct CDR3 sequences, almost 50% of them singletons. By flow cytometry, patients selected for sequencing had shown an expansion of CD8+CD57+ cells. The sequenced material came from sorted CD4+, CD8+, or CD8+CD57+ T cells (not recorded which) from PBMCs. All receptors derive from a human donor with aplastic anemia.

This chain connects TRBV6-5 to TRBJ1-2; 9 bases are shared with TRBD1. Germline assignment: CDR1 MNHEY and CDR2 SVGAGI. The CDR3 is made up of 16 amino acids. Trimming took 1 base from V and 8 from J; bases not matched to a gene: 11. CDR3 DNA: TGTGCCAGCAGTTACTACTTACAGGGGGCGCGAGACGGCTACACCTTC. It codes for CASSYYLQGARDGYTF.

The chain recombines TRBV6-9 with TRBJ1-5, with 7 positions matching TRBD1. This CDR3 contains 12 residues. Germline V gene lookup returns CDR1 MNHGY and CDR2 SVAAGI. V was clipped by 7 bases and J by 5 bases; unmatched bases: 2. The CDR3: CASKGTDQPQHF. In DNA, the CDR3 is TGTGCCAGCAAGGGGACAGATCAGCCCCAGCATTTT.

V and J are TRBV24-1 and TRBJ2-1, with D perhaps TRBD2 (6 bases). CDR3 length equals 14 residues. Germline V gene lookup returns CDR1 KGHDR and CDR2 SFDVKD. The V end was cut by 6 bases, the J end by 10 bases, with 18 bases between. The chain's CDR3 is CATSSPTPEGEQFF. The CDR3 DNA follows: TGTGCCACCAGTTCCCCCACCCCGGAGGGCGAGCAGTTCTTC.

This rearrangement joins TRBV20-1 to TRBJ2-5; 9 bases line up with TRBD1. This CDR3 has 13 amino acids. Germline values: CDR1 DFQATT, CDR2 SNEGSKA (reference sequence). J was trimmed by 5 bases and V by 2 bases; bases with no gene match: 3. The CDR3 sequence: CSARQGTGETQYF. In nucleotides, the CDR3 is TGCAGTGCTAGACAGGGGACAGGGGAGACCCAGTACTTC.